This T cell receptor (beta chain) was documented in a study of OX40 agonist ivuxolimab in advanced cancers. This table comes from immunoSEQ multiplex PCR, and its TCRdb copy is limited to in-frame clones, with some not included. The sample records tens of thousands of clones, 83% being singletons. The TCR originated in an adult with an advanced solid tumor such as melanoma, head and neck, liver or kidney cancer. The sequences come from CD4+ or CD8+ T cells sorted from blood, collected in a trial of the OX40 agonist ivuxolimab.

This CDR3 reads CASSSDRNTEAFF. The CDR3 bases are TGTGCCAGCTCATCCGACAGGAACACTGAAGCTTTCTTT. This chain links TRBV18 with TRBJ1-1; TRBD1 might be the D (5 bases). Trimming took off 5 bases at V and 1 base at J, with 8 bases between the two ends. The CDR3 covers 13 residues. From germline, CDR1 is KGHSH and CDR2 LQKENI.